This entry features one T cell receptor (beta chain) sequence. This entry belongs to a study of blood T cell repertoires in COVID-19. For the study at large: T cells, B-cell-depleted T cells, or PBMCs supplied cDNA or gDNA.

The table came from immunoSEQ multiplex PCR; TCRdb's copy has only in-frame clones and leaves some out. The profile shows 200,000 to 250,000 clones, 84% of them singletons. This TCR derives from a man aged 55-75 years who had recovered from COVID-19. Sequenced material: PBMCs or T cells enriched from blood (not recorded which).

The CDR3 coding sequence is TGTGCCAGCAGTATTGGGGGCGGGACAGTCTATGGCTACACCTTC. It specifies CASSIGGGTVYGYTF. The chain employs TRBV6-5 and TRBJ1-2; 7 bases are a match to TRBD1. This CDR3 is 15 amino acids long. Germline trimming cut 5 bases from V and 4 bases from J; bases unmatched to any gene: 10. CDR1 and CDR2 (germline): MNHEY, SVGAGI.